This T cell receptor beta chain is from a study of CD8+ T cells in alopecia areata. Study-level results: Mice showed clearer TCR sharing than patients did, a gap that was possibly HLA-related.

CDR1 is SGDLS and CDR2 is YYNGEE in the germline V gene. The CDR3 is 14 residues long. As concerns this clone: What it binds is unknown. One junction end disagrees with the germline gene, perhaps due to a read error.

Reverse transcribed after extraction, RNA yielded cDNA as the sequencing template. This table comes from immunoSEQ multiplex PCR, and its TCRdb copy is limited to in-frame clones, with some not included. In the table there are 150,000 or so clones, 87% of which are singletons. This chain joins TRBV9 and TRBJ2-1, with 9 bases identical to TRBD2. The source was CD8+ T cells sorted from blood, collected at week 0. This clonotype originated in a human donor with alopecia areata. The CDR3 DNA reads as TGTGCCAGCAGCGCAGGACTAGCGTACAGTGAGCAGTTCTTC. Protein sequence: CASSAGLAYSEQFF.